The 28 T cell receptor beta chains reported below all come from one sample, sequenced in a study of metastatic and nonmetastatic thyroid tumors. Every patient underwent thyroid surgery untreated. TCRdb re-clonotyped the PCR reads through MiXCR. The sample holds roughly 89,000 clones, roughly an eighth seen once. What was sequenced was tumor tissue. The source is a female donor with papillary thyroid cancer or a benign thyroid nodule (not recorded which). Some clones in this sample may be carry-over from other donors' samples.

This clone was counted many times. This sequence joins TRBV27 and TRBJ2-1; D might be TRBD1 (6 bases). The V gene lost 5 bases and the J gene lost 4 bases, with 27 bases spanning the gap. Germline CDR1 MNHEY, CDR2 SMNVEV (reference sequence). This CDR3 spans 19 amino acids. The DNA of the CDR3 is TGTGCCAGCAGTATTACAGGGTCGGTAGCGACCCTGAGTTACAATGAGCAGTTCTTC. It is translated as CASSITGSVATLSYNEQFF.

Note on this clone: This may be a read error: a much more frequent sequence differs by one nucleotide. The chain combines TRBV6-1 with TRBJ1-5; D uncertain. The CDR3 is 15 residues long. Germline values: CDR1 MNHNS, CDR2 SASEGT. In nucleotides, the CDR3 is TGTGCCAGCAGTGAAGAAGGTTTGGGCAATCAGACCCAGCATTTT. Translated, it gives CASSEEGLGNQTQHF.

The table lists this clone with many counts. J is TRBJ1-1 and V is TRBV18, with unresolved D. This CDR3 has 13 amino acids. Germline lookup yields CDR1 KGHSH and CDR2 LQKENI. Trimming took 3 bases from V and 1 from J, leaving 6 bases between them. The CDR3 loop is CASSPYGNTEAFF. The CDR3 DNA reads as TGTGCCAGCTCACCCTACGGGAACACTGAAGCTTTCTTT. Together with reference TRBV18 and TRBJ1-1, the CDR3 gives the full variable domain: NAGVMQNPRHLVRRRGQEARLRCSPMKGHSHVYWYRQLPEEGLKFMVYLQKENIIDESGMPKERFSAEFPKEGPSILRIQQVVRGDSAAYFCASSPYGNTEAFFGQGTRLTVV.

The sample holds a few counts of this clone. One junction end disagrees with the germline gene, perhaps due to a read error. Distinct nucleotide sequences in the sample also encode this CDR3. This chain connects TRBV27 to TRBJ2-6; TRBD1 is a possible D gene (5 bases). CDR1 is MNHEY, CDR2 SMNVEV, per germline (reference sequence). The CDR3 loop spans 17 amino acids. CDR3 sequence: CASSFRAGGSGANVLTF. In DNA form, the CDR3 reads TGTGCCAGCAGTTTCAGGGCCGGTGGTTCTGGCGCCAACGTCCTGACTTTC. Together with reference TRBV27 and TRBJ2-6, the CDR3 gives the full variable domain: EAQVTQNPRYLITVTGKKLTVTCSQNMNHEYMSWYRQDPGLGLRQIYYSMNVEVTDKGDVPEGYKVSRKEKRNFPLILESPSPNQTSLYFCASSFRAGGSGANVLTFGAGSRLTVL.

This clone has a count of ten or more. This chain links TRBV15 with TRBJ2-4; TRBD1 aligns across 12 bases. This CDR3 comprises 15 residues. The germline V gene has CDR1 LNHNV and CDR2 YYDKDF (reference sequence). V shed 4 bases and J 9 bases; nucleotides not matched to a gene: 7. CDR3 residues: CATSNLGTGGGIQYF. As DNA, the CDR3 is TGTGCCACCAGCAACCTTGGGACAGGGGGCGGCATTCAGTACTTC.

This clone was seen a few times. A much larger clone differs from this one at a single base, so this may be a read error. This chain uses TRBV6-6 with TRBJ1-4; D unclear. V lost 4 bases and J lost 0, with 15 bases in between. This CDR3 comprises 17 residues. Looked up from germline, CDR1 is MNHNY and CDR2 is SVGAGI (reference sequence). The CDR3 nucleotides read TGTGCCAGCAGTTCTCCGGGAGGTCTTGCAACTAATGAAAAACTGTTTTTT. Residues: CASSSPGGLATNEKLFF.

This clone was detected many times. The CDR3 bases are TGTGCCAGTTTCGTTTTGGGAAAGAGAACTGAAGCTTTCTTT. Translated, it gives CASFVLGKRTEAFF. The chain links TRBV6-1 to TRBJ1-1, with unresolved D. In germline, CDR1 is MNHNS, CDR2 SASEGT. The CDR3 sequence is 14 residues long. V lost 9 bases to trimming and J lost 5 bases, with 19 bases between them.

This clone has only a few counts. V usage is TRBV29-1 and J usage is TRBJ2-1; 8 bases fit TRBD2. J was trimmed by 2 bases and V by 2 bases; bases with no gene match: 5. CDR1 is SQVTM, CDR2 ANQGSEA, per germline. The CDR3 totals 15 residues. CDR3 sequence (DNA): TGCAGCGTTGAATATTATAGCGGGGCCTACAATGAGCAGTTCTTC. The encoded protein is CSVEYYSGAYNEQFF.

This clone has a count of ten or more. The chain has TRBV7-9 and TRBJ1-6; 8 bases match TRBD1. The V segment lost 8 bases and the J segment 9 bases; nucleotides outside the gene matches: 12. This CDR3 is built from 15 residues. The germline V gene encodes CDR1 SEHNR and CDR2 FQNEAQ (reference sequence). CDR3 region: CASSRGQAKASPLHF. DNA for the CDR3: TGTGCCAGCTCTAGGGGACAGGCTAAGGCTTCACCCCTCCACTTT.

As regards this clone: Possible read error: a much larger clone is one base away. The rearrangement joins TRBV20-1 to TRBJ2-3; D unresolved. Germline loops: CDR1 DFQATT, CDR2 SNEGSKA (reference sequence). Trimming took off 1 base at V and 13 bases at J, with 12 bases between the two ends. This CDR3 region has 11 residues. The CDR3 bases are TGCAGTGCTAGAGCAGGTCCTAAGGAGTATTTT. Encoded protein: CSARAGPKEYF.

This clone occurred a few times. Other nucleotide sequences in the sample specify the same CDR3. This chain links TRBV6-1 with TRBJ2-1, with a possible D match to TRBD2 (6 bases). Trimming took 8 bases from V and 4 from J, leaving 18 bases between them. The germline CDR1 and CDR2 sequences are MNHNS and SASEGT. This CDR3 contains 15 residues. CDR3 amino acids: CASGSREFSYNEQFF. For the CDR3, the DNA is TGTGCCAGCGGTAGCCGGGAGTTCTCATACAATGAGCAGTTCTTC.

V gene TRBV6-1 combines with J gene TRBJ2-7; D is perhaps TRBD1 (6 bases). Germline-derived CDR1 and CDR2 are MNHNS and SASEGT. V lost 7 bases and J lost 9, with 19 bases in between. This CDR3 spans 13 amino acids. CDR3 nucleotides: TGTGCCAGCAACACAGGGCCCCGAGGTGCGCAGTACTTC. Protein sequence: CASNTGPRGAQYF.

This clone was found many times. This may be a read error, as it is one base from a much larger clone. The V call is TRBV27, the J call TRBJ2-1; D uncertain. Per the germline V gene, CDR1 is MNHEY and CDR2 is SMNVEV (reference sequence). The CDR3 has 15 amino acids. The V gene lost 7 bases and the J gene lost 5 bases, with 18 bases spanning the gap. The CDR3 DNA is TGTGCCAGCAATTTCTCACCTTCCCCCCACAATGAGCAGTTCTTC. Its translation: CASNFSPSPHNEQFF.

This clone was seen repeatedly, ten times or more. This chain uses TRBV7-9 with TRBJ1-3; D unresolved. The germline V and J ends were trimmed by 2 bases and 4 bases, with 12 bases remaining between them. The germline V gene encodes CDR1 SEHNR and CDR2 FQNEAQ (reference sequence). The CDR3 contains 15 residues. CDR3 nucleotide sequence: TGTGCCAGCAGCTTAAGGAAGGCGGGGGGAAACACCATATATTTT. This codes for CASSLRKAGGNTIYF.

A few counts support this clone. A read error may be the cause here, since a much bigger clone is one base away. Other DNA variants within this sample encode the same CDR3. V gene TRBV5-1 combines with J gene TRBJ1-4; D call uncertain. There are 16 residues in the CDR3. V dropped 0 bases and J dropped 4 bases, with 13 bases sitting between them. Germline values: CDR1 SGHRS, CDR2 YFSETQ. The CDR3 sequence is CASSLGEAGLNEKLFF. The CDR3 DNA sequence: TGCGCCAGCAGCTTGGGTGAGGCAGGTCTTAATGAAAAACTGTTTTTT.

This clone was counted at least ten times. The chain has TRBV28 and TRBJ1-5, with 10 nucleotides matching TRBD1. V dropped 3 bases and J dropped 6; count of bases not matched to a gene: 5. This CDR3 has 15 amino acids. The germline V gene has CDR1 MDHEN and CDR2 SYDVKM. CDR3 in amino acids: CASSFRQGAFQPQHF. CDR3 sequence (DNA): TGTGCCAGCAGTTTCAGACAGGGGGCTTTTCAGCCCCAGCATTTT.

With respect to this clone: A much larger clone is a single base away; this may be a read error. The chain's CDR3 is CASSSSVGGRGYEQYF. The CDR3 DNA follows: TGTGCCAGCAGCTCCTCCGTTGGCGGGAGGGGCTACGAGCAGTACTTC. The J gene is TRBJ2-7, the V gene TRBV11-2, with 9 nucleotides matching TRBD2. V lost 4 bases to trimming and J lost 3 bases; unmatched junction nucleotides: 10. Germline V gene data show CDR1 as SGHAT and CDR2 as FQNNGV. The CDR3 sequence is 16 residues long.

Of note for this clone: A much larger clone differs by one base, so this may be a read error. The J gene is TRBJ2-1, the V gene TRBV20-1, with D unresolved. CDR1 DFQATT and CDR2 SNEGSKA come from the germline V gene (reference sequence). This CDR3 has 15 residues. As DNA, the CDR3 is TGCAGTGCTAGAAGCACTCGTAGCTCCTACAATGGGCAGTTCTTC. This codes for CSARSTRSSYNGQFF.

With regard to this clone: Germline and junction disagree at one end, which may indicate a read error. The genes are TRBV2 and TRBJ2-1; 7 positions agree with TRBD2. The germline CDR1 and CDR2 sequences are SNHLY and FYNNEI. The CDR3 is 14 amino acids. CDR3 residues: CASSREATYNDQFF. DNA for the CDR3: TGTGCCAGCAGCCGGGAGGCAACCTACAATGATCAGTTCTTT.

This clone was picked up many times. This rearrangement joins TRBV11-1 to TRBJ2-2; 10 nucleotides match TRBD1. CDR1 is SGHAT, CDR2 FQDESV, per germline (reference sequence). The V and J ends lost 2 bases and 8 bases, in that order; junction bases with no gene match: 5. CDR3 size: 15 residues. CDR3 residues: CASSLLDRGSGELFF. DNA for the CDR3: TGTGCCAGCAGCTTACTGGACAGGGGGAGTGGGGAGCTGTTTTTT. The full variable domain, with the rest looked up from reference TRBV11-1 and TRBJ2-2, is EAEVAQSPRYKITEKSQAVAFWCDPISGHATLYWYRQILGQGPELLVQFQDESVVDDSQLPKDRFSAERLKGVDSTLKIQPAELGDSAMYLCASSLLDRGSGELFFGEGSRLTVL.

There are many counts of this clone. This CDR3 is also generated by other DNA sequences in the sample. This rearrangement joins TRBV20-1 to TRBJ2-1, with 8 bases identical to TRBD2. The CDR3 loop spans 10 amino acids. From germline, CDR1 is DFQATT and CDR2 SNEGSKA (reference sequence). With V trimmed by 6 bases and J by 12 bases, 4 bases remained unmatched. CDR3 sequence reads: CSAPGGMQFF. As DNA, the CDR3 is TGCAGTGCCCCGGGGGGGATGCAGTTCTTC.

Details on this clone: The junction departs from germline at one end; a sequencing error may be responsible. The genes are TRBV20-1 and TRBJ2-3; maybe TRBD1 (5 bases). This CDR3 is built from 11 residues. CDR1 DFQATT and CDR2 SNEGSKA come from the germline V gene (reference sequence). CDR3 region: CSARGLQKGCF. CDR3 nucleotide sequence: TGCAGTGCTAGGGGGCTTCAAAAGGGTTGTTTT.

This clone has a count of ten or more. This chain joins TRBV12-3 or TRBV12-4 and TRBJ1-4; no reliable D call. The CDR3 loop spans 15 amino acids. Trimming cost V 3 bases and J 13 bases, with 21 bases left between them. The CDR3 coding sequence is TGTGCCAGCAGTTTTTCGATTGGGTCCCCTAAACCACTGTTTTTT. This encodes CASSFSIGSPKPLFF.

Notes on this clone: Possible read error: a much larger clone is one base away. The rearrangement uses TRBV19 and TRBJ2-3; D is perhaps TRBD1 (6 bases). CDR1 is LNHDA, CDR2 SQIVND, per germline (reference sequence). Trimming pared 7 bases from V and 2 bases from J, leaving 13 bases between. The CDR3 runs to 14 residues. The CDR3 sequence: CASTGAITTDTQYF. In nucleotides, the CDR3 is TGTGCCAGTACAGGGGCCATAACCACAGATACGCAGTATTTT.

This clone has a count of ten or more. The chain combines TRBV19 with TRBJ2-1; 9 nucleotides align to TRBD2. Losses at the gene ends were 3 bases for V and 6 bases for J; bases not matched to a gene: 6. This CDR3 has 15 amino acids. Germline CDR1 LNHDA, CDR2 SQIVND (reference sequence). CDR3 region: CASSIVGGRGNEQFF. CDR3 in DNA: TGTGCCAGTAGTATTGTCGGCGGGAGGGGCAATGAGCAGTTCTTC.

Details on this clone: A much larger clone differs from this one at a single base, so this may be a read error. The CDR3 sequence: CAWNPTGPLSYEQYF. DNA of the CDR3: TGTGCCTGGAACCCGACAGGGCCCCTCTCCTACGAGCAGTACTTC. This chain connects TRBV30 to TRBJ2-7; 7 bases align to TRBD1. Germline V gene lookup returns CDR1 GTSNPN and CDR2 SVGIG (reference sequence). The CDR3 is 15 residues long. Losses at the gene ends were 4 bases for V and 0 bases for J; bases not matched to a gene: 9.

The table lists this clone with many counts. The chain uses TRBV30 and TRBJ1-1; D unclear. Trimming stripped 2 bases from V and 6 bases from J, with 16 bases between. Per the germline V gene, CDR1 is GTSNPN and CDR2 is SVGIG (reference sequence). The CDR3 length is 14 residues. The CDR3 DNA reads as TGTGCCTGGAGTCGGTGGGGTGGAATCCCTGAAGCTTTCTTT. Encoded protein: CAWSRWGGIPEAFF.

This clone was detected many times. The V call is TRBV30, the J call TRBJ2-7; D possibly corresponds to TRBD2 (6 bases). V was pared by 3 bases and J by 2 bases, with 14 bases between. The germline V gene has CDR1 GTSNPN and CDR2 SVGIG (reference sequence). The CDR3 has 14 amino acids. DNA of the CDR3: TGTGCCTGGAGCGGGCTAGCGTCCGCCTACGAGCAGTACTTC. This sequence encodes CAWSGLASAYEQYF.